This T cell receptor beta chain was captured by sequencing in a study of T cell responses to AZD1222 COVID-19 vaccine. The method was immunoSEQ multiplex PCR; TCRdb's version includes in-frame clones alone and lacks a portion of them. The sample lists under 70,000 clones, under 90% occurring once. Trimming shortened V by 6 bases and J by 5 bases, and 19 bases separated the two germline ends. CDR3 length: 15 residues. Germline CDR1 LNHDA, CDR2 SQIVND (reference sequence). This clonotype originated in an adult in good health. This chain links TRBV19 with TRBJ2-5; D gene ambiguous. The specimen was peripheral blood, collected on day 0 of AZD1222 vaccination. The CDR3 DNA sequence: TGTGCCAGTAGCCTCGCCGCTTCCCCACGGGAGACCCAGTACTTC. As protein: CASSLAASPRETQYF.